These T cell receptor beta chains were read from a single sample in a study of T cells expressing NK-cell markers. From its re-call of the 5' RACE reads, TCRdb lists each CDR3 protein once, without DNA. Its table lists roughly 390,000 distinct CDR3 sequences. What was sequenced was blood T cells: a sorted CD56 or NKG2C T cell subset, CD4+ or CD8+ T cells, or bulk PBMC T cells (not recorded which). These receptors all come from a woman aged 45-65 years in good health. Both conserved end residues are part of each CDR3.

>TRBV24-1|TRBJ2-2
CATSDPIAGGPEWLFF
>TRBV12-3/TRBV12-4|TRBJ1-1
CASRSKDRTMNTEAFF
>TRBV7-8|TRBJ2-5
CASSLEWETQYF
>TRBV5-1|TRBJ2-5
CASSTGLEGVLETQYF
>TRBV5-1|TRBJ2-5
CASSWPDRGRETQYF
>TRBV20-1|TRBJ2-5
CSAILRRTQETQYF
>TRBV7-9|TRBJ1-6
CASSLESNSPLHF
>TRBV20-1|TRBJ2-7
CSARDVKTSDYEQYF
>TRBV5-1|TRBJ1-1
CASSLLPRASNTEAFF
>TRBV7-2|TRBJ2-3
CASSFLSRIASDTQYF
>TRBV7-9|TRBJ2-7
CASNLAGGYEQYF
>TRBV6-1|TRBJ2-1
CASSAPGPGLALFF
>TRBV11-2|TRBJ2-1
CASSSGSWIDNEQFF
>TRBV29-1|TRBJ1-3
CSVANPPWGASGNTIYF
>TRBV12-3/TRBV12-4|TRBJ2-3
CASSLARDTDTQYF
>TRBV4-1|TRBJ1-6
CASSHDDRNNSPLHF
>TRBV9|TRBJ2-3
CASSVDIADNTQYF
>TRBV2|TRBJ1-5
CASSIRDTRIPSNQPQHF
>TRBV4-1|TRBJ1-2
CASSQEDRVNYGYTF
>TRBV30|TRBJ2-1
CAWSVKGTEQFF
>TRBV5-1|TRBJ2-1
CASSLNSLARGGEQFF
>TRBV7-3|TRBJ2-3
CASSGGPGDTQYF
>TRBV2|TRBJ1-4
CASRPAKTTNEKLFF
>TRBV7-3|TRBJ2-1
CASLVPGGQQFF
>TRBV20-1|TRBJ2-5
CSASPLAGVRETQYF
>TRBV6-5|TRBJ2-1
CASSYSWGLRNEQFF
>TRBV20-1|TRBJ1-4
CSARVGDAKLFF
>TRBV21-1|TRBJ1-5
CASSKGQGLDHLFSNQPQHF
>TRBV24-1|TRBJ2-1
CATSDQQETSSDEQFF
>TRBV7-8|TRBJ1-4
CAGGGQLNEKLFF
>TRBV5-1|TRBJ2-5
CASSLEWTGGTQYF
>TRBV4-2|TRBJ1-1
CASSQEPTWRAEAFF
>TRBV12-3/TRBV12-4|TRBJ1-5
CASSVDRLSNQPQHF
>TRBV30|TRBJ1-1
CAWSVGANTEAFF
>TRBV20-1|TRBJ2-1
CSATHKAGSLYNEQFF
>TRBV10-3|TRBJ1-3
CAIRDLHTIYF
>TRBV5-1|TRBJ2-3
CASSFFIGADTQYF
>TRBV24-1|TRBJ2-5
CATSDAVGVETQYF
>TRBV10-3|TRBJ2-7
CAISDPGTVSYEQYF
>TRBV5-7|TRBJ2-4
CASSLTGLLAKNIQYF
>TRBV20-1|TRBJ2-5
CSATQSSGRVHEETQYF
>TRBV10-3|TRBJ2-5
CAISARTSGRQTQYF
>TRBV7-9|TRBJ2-1
CASSPRTSGRSEQFF
>TRBV29-1|TRBJ1-1
CSVVTGGGTEAFF